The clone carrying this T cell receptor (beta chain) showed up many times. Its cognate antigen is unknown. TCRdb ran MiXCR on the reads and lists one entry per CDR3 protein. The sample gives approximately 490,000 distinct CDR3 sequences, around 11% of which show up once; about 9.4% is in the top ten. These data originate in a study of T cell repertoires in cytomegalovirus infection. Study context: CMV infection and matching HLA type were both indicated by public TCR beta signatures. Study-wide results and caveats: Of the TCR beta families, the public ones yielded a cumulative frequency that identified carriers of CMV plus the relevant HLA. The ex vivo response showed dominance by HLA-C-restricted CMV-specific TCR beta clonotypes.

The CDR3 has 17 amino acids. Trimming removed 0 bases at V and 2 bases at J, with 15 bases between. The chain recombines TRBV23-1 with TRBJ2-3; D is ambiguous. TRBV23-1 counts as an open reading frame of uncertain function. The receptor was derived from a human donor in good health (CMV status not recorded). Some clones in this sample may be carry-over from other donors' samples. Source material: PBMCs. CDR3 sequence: CASSQSWAATFTDTQYF. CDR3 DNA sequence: TGCGCCAGCAGTCAATCTTGGGCAGCAACATTCACAGATACGCAGTATTTT.